The rows below give T cell receptor beta chains drawn from one sample of a study of CD8+CD57+ T cells in acquired aplastic anemia. TCRdb re-called the reads through MiXCR, storing one row per CDR3 protein. There are tens of thousands of distinct CDR3 sequences in the sample; 70% occur only once, and 65% to 85% lies in the top ten. The sequencing sample was made of sorted CD4+, CD8+, or CD8+CD57+ T cells (not recorded which) from PBMCs. These receptors were collected from a human donor with aplastic anemia. The CDR3 runs from the conserved cysteine through the conserved F or W. The D gene is left open where the match is weak. Expanded clones get a size class; other rows say once, few or many, or leave the size out.

>TRBJ2-5|TRBV15|TRBD2|few
CATSGGLAGGWEETQYF
TGTGCCACCAGCGGGGGACTAGCGGGAGGCTGGGAAGAGACCCAGTACTTC
>TRBJ2-5|TRBV2|-|-
CASSELGGEETQYF
TGTGCCAGCAGTGAACTCGGAGGGGAAGAGACCCAGTACTTC
>TRBJ1-2|TRBV24-1|-|-
CATSGTGQDYGYTF
TGTGCCACCAGTGGTACAGGGCAAGACTATGGCTACACCTTC
>TRBJ1-6|TRBV19|TRBD1|-
CASSRDRGTPLHF
TGTGCCAGTAGTCGCGACAGGGGGACTCCCCTCCACTTT
>TRBJ2-5|TRBV2|-|-
CASSAPLTGRETQYF
TGTGCCAGCAGTGCCCCCCTGACTGGGCGAGAGACCCAGTACTTC
>TRBJ2-3|TRBV19|TRBD1|-
CASSTGQGRKDTQYF
TGTGCCAGTAGTACCGGACAGGGGAGAAAAGATACGCAGTATTTT
>TRBJ1-5|TRBV2|-|-
CASSNGYGNQPQHF
TGTGCCAGCAGTAACGGGTATGGCAATCAGCCCCAGCATTTT
>TRBJ1-3|TRBV2|-|-
CASTWDGGGNTIYF
TGTGCCAGCACCTGGGACGGGGGAGGAAACACCATATATTTT
>TRBJ2-5|TRBV7-3|-|once
CASSLKPRETQYF
TGTGCCAGCAGCTTAAAGCCGCGAGAGACCCAGTACTTC
>TRBJ2-7|TRBV29-1|-|-
CSVSRDIYEQYF
TGCAGCGTTAGCCGGGACATCTACGAGCAGTACTTC
>TRBJ2-1|TRBV6-1|-|few
CASIPYNGYNEQFF
TGTGCCAGCATTCCATACAATGGCTACAATGAGCAGTTCTTC
>TRBJ2-1|TRBV7-9|-|-
CASSELWDNDEQFF
TGTGCCAGCAGTGAATTGTGGGATAACGATGAGCAGTTCTTC
>TRBJ2-7|TRBV20-1|TRBD1|-
CSASVTGEANYEQYF
TGCAGTGCCAGTGTAACAGGGGAAGCTAATTACGAGCAGTACTTC